This TCR beta chain stems from a study of OX40 agonist ivuxolimab in advanced cancers. Study background: An anti-OX40 (CD134) antibody with agonistic activity, ivuxolimab, was administered to patients. Therapy given before enrollment (anti-PD-1, anti-PD-L1 or anti-CTLA-4) was allowed, and 35% to 45% had some.

Here immunoSEQ multiplex PCR was the method, and the copy in TCRdb shows in-frame clones only, minus some. Here the sample spans approximately 68,000 clones, 82% being singletons. This CDR3 comprises 15 residues. Germline-derived CDR1 and CDR2 are SQVTM and ANQGSEA. The ends were cut back, 4 bases at V and 3 bases at J, with 13 bases in the middle. This specimen was CD4+ or CD8+ T cells sorted from blood, taken in a trial of the OX40 agonist ivuxolimab. The TCR sequence derives from an adult with an advanced solid tumor such as melanoma, head and neck, liver or kidney cancer. This chain links TRBV29-1 with TRBJ2-6; the D gene is possibly TRBD1 (5 bases). The CDR3 DNA sequence: TGCAGCGTTGCCTGGGGCAGGGATGGGGCCAACGTCCTGACTTTC. Protein sequence: CSVAWGRDGANVLTF.